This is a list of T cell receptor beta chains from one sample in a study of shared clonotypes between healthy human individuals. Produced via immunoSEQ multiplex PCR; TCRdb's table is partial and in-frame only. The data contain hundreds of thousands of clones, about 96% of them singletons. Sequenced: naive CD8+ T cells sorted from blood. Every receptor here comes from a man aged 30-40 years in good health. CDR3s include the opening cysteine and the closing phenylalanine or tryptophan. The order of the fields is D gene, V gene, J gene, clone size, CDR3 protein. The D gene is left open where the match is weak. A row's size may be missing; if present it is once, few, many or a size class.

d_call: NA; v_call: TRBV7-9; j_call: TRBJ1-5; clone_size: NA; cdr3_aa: CASSSIGQPNQPQHF
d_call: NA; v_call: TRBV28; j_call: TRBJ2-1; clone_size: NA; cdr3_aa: CASSFRESSYNEQFF
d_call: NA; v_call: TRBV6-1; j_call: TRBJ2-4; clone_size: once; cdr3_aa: CASSGKKGIQYF
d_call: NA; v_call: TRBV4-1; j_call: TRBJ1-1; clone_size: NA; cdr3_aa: CASSQKGGPAMNTEAFF
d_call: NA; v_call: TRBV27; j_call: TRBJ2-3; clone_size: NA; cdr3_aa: CASSPEGGILYGTQYF
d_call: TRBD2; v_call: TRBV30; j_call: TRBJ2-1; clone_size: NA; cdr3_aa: CAWSGEGLSYNEQFF
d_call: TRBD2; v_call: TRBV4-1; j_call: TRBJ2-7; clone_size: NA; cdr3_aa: CASSRLAGGPTYEQYF
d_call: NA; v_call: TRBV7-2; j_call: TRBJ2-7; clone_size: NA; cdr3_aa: CASSLSRDGSYEQYF
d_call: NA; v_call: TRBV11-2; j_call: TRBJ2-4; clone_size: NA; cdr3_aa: CASSLGRGAASAKNIQYF
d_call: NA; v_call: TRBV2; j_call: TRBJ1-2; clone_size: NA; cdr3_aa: CASNGDGYTF
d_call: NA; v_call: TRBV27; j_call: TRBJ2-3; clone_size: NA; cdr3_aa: CASSPGTDTQYF